This is a list of T cell receptor beta chains from one sample in a study of T-cell memory formation after mild COVID-19. TCRdb fed the 5' RACE reads into MiXCR, producing one record per CDR3 protein. The sample yields approximately 290,000 distinct CDR3 sequences, roughly a fifth seen once. Sequenced: PBMCs or a T cell subset sorted from them (not recorded which). The source is a man between 18 and 35 years old who had mild COVID-19 (a few samples of this study predate the infection). Cell type and time point are not known. The CDR3 runs from the conserved cysteine through the conserved F or W. The D gene is left open where the match is weak. Part of the rows lack a size; the others show once, few, many or a class for expanded clones.

CDR3nt	CDR3aa	d_gene	v_gene	abundance	j_gene
TGTGCCAGCAGCCACGCTCTGTCGGAGCGGGAGAGCACAGATACGCAGTATTTT	CASSHALSERESTDTQYF	TRBD2	TRBV7-6	NA	TRBJ2-3
TGTGCCAGCCGGGGGGGTGCCAAAAACATTCAGTACTTC	CASRGGAKNIQYF	TRBD2	TRBV2	many	TRBJ2-4
TGTGCCAGCAGCGTGGCCACCCCCGGGCCCTATGGCTACACCTTC	CASSVATPGPYGYTF	NA	TRBV9	many	TRBJ1-2
TGTGCCAGCTCAACTAGCGGCTCCTACGAGCAGTACTTC	CASSTSGSYEQYF	TRBD2	TRBV18	NA	TRBJ2-7
TGTGCCAGCAGTGACCCACAGGGATTCACCGGGGAGCTGTTTTTT	CASSDPQGFTGELFF	NA	TRBV6-2/TRBV6-3	NA	TRBJ2-2
TGTGCCAGCAGTTTGACCGGGACAGGGGCTGAAAAACTGTTTTTT	CASSLTGTGAEKLFF	TRBD1	TRBV28	few	TRBJ1-4
TGCAGTGCCCCTAAGACGGGGGGGCCCCCAGATACGCAGTATTTT	CSAPKTGGPPDTQYF	TRBD2	TRBV20-1	NA	TRBJ2-3
TGCAGTGCTCCGACTAGCGGGACAACAGATACGCAGTATTTT	CSAPTSGTTDTQYF	TRBD2	TRBV20-1	few	TRBJ2-3
TGTGCCAGCAGCGCCTCTCAGGGACAGGGGAGCACTGAAGCTTTCTTT	CASSASQGQGSTEAFF	TRBD1	TRBV6-5	NA	TRBJ1-1
TGTGCCAGCAGTGACAGGGGCCGCTACGAGCAGTACTTC	CASSDRGRYEQYF	TRBD1	TRBV12-3/TRBV12-4	NA	TRBJ2-7
TGCAGTGCGCGGACTAGCGGTACTAGCACAGATACGCAGTATTTT	CSARTSGTSTDTQYF	TRBD2	TRBV20-1	few	TRBJ2-3